This note documents a single T cell receptor beta chain sequence. CDR3 length: 16 residues. The V gene lost 1 base and the J gene lost 3 bases, with 13 bases spanning the gap. Germline V gene lookup returns CDR1 SGHRS and CDR2 YFSETQ. The data are from a study of blood T cell repertoires in COVID-19. Whole-study context: Sample material is recorded as cDNA or gDNA derived from T cells, B-cell-depleted T cells, or PBMCs.

Sequencing used immunoSEQ multiplex PCR; TCRdb keeps in-frame clones, though not all of them. The sample carries roughly 190,000 clones, 85% recorded once. The TCR sequence derives from a woman aged 60 to 75 with acute or convalescent COVID-19. The sequenced sample consisted of peripheral blood. The chain recombines TRBV5-1 with TRBJ2-2; possibly TRBD1 for D (5 bases). The CDR3 region has the DNA TGCGCCAGCAGCTTGCTCCACAGGTTAGACACCGGGGAGCTGTTTTTT. This translates into CASSLLHRLDTGELFF.